A single sample gave rise to the 18 T cell receptor beta chains below, sequenced in a study of graft-versus-host responses after intestinal transplantation. Measured with immunoSEQ multiplex PCR; TCRdb has only the in-frame clones, and not every one. The sample lists about 20,000 clones; roughly 86% were seen once. The input for sequencing was PBMCs, taken approximately 220 days after intestinal transplant. These receptor sequences come from a human patient who received an intestinal transplant, so some T cells may come from the graft donor.

The chain has TRBV7-6 and TRBJ2-5; the D gene could be TRBD1 or TRBD2 (6 bases each). The germline V gene encodes CDR1 SGHVS and CDR2 FNYEAQ. The CDR3 runs 14 residues. Trimming removed 5 bases at V and 3 bases at J, with 13 bases between. The CDR3 DNA reads as TGTGCCAGCAGCGTCGGGGGCGCAAAAGAGACCCAGTACTTC. This encodes CASSVGGAKETQYF.

The rearrangement joins TRBV19 to TRBJ2-7, with TRBD1 identical over 11 bases. The CDR3 totals 15 residues. Trimming cost V 6 bases and J 3 bases; bases outside gene matches: 7. Germline CDR1 is LNHDA and CDR2 is SQIVND (reference sequence). The CDR3 nucleotides are TGTGCCAGTAGATACTCCGGGACAGGGGGCTACGAGCAGTACTTC. Amino acids: CASRYSGTGGYEQYF.

This chain links TRBV6-5 with TRBJ2-5; D possibly matches TRBD1 or TRBD2 (6 bases each). V was pared by 8 bases and J by 5 bases, with 18 bases between. Germline V gene lookup returns CDR1 MNHEY and CDR2 SVGAGI. The CDR3 extends over 14 amino acids. The CDR3 bases are TGTGCCAGCGTGACAGGTCCGGCGGGGGAGACCCAGTACTTC. This codes for CASVTGPAGETQYF.

The V and J genes are TRBV6-6 and TRBJ1-6, with a tentative D call TRBD1 (5 bases). CDR1 and CDR2 (germline): MNHNY, SVGAGI (reference sequence). V gave up 2 bases and J gave up 10 bases, with 9 bases separating them. The CDR3 spans 13 residues. The CDR3 DNA reads TGTGCCAGCAGTTACGACAGTCGGTCACCCCTCCACTTT. Its protein is CASSYDSRSPLHF.

The V gene is TRBV15, the J gene TRBJ2-1, with unresolved D. Germline CDR1 is LNHNV and CDR2 is YYDKDF (reference sequence). V lost 1 base and J lost 7, with 17 bases in between. This CDR3 has 16 amino acids. The CDR3 coding sequence is TGTGCCACCAGCAGAGGAATAGGGCAGGACGGGAATGAGCAGTTCTTC. It translates to CATSRGIGQDGNEQFF.

The chain couples TRBV19 to TRBJ2-7; D remains unclear. There are 13 residues in the CDR3. The V and J ends lost 11 bases and 0 bases respectively, with 14 bases between them. Germline V gives CDR1 LNHDA, CDR2 SQIVND (reference sequence). The chain's CDR3 is CASSVSNSYEQYF. The CDR3 nucleotides are TGTGCCTCCTCGGTCTCCAACTCCTACGAGCAGTACTTC.

V is TRBV30 and J is TRBJ2-6; D call uncertain. V lost 3 bases, J lost 4 bases, and 7 bases lay in between. The CDR3 runs to 13 residues. The germline CDR1 and CDR2 sequences are GTSNPN and SVGIG (reference sequence). CDR3 in amino acids: CAWRPLGANVLTF. CDR3 nucleotide sequence: TGTGCCTGGAGACCGTTGGGGGCCAACGTCCTGACTTTC.

The rearrangement uses TRBV11-2 and TRBJ2-5; D possibly corresponds to TRBD2 (6 bases). The germline gives CDR1 SGHAT, CDR2 FQNNGV. This CDR3 comprises 16 residues. V lost 5 bases and J lost 2, with 18 bases in between. CDR3 DNA sequence: TGTGCCAGCAGCCCTTTTGGACTACAGAAACAAGAGACCCAGTACTTC. As protein: CASSPFGLQKQETQYF.

This chain connects TRBV9 to TRBJ2-3; 9 nucleotides align to TRBD2. The germline gives CDR1 SGDLS, CDR2 YYNGEE. The CDR3 is 14 residues long. V trimming: 3 bases; J trimming: 1 base; junction bases outside the gene matches: 0. CDR3 bases: TGTGCCAGCAGCGCTAGCGGGGGCACAGATACGCAGTATTTT. Translating gives CASSASGGTDTQYF.

The chain combines TRBV6-1 with TRBJ1-6; tentatively, D is TRBD1 (5 bases). The CDR3 length is 14 residues. Trimming took 5 bases from V and 6 from J, leaving 11 bases between them. The germline V gene has CDR1 MNHNS and CDR2 SASEGT. The CDR3 DNA reads TGTGCCAGCAGTTTCACAGGCCTTAATTCACCCCTCCACTTT. It encodes CASSFTGLNSPLHF.

The rearrangement uses TRBV7-9 and TRBJ1-1; TRBD1 agrees at 7 bases. V shed 5 bases, J shed 2 bases, and the junction held 5 bases outside the gene matches. Germline CDR1 is SEHNR and CDR2 is FQNEAQ (reference sequence). The CDR3 is made up of 14 amino acids. In DNA form, the CDR3 reads TGTGCCAGCAGCCTTACAGGGGCCAACACTGAAGCTTTCTTT. Encoded protein: CASSLTGANTEAFF.

Written as DNA, the CDR3 is TGTGCCAGTAGCTGGACAGGGGGGAAAAACATTCAGTACTTC. Its translation: CASSWTGGKNIQYF. The V gene is TRBV19, the J gene TRBJ2-4, with 10 bases fitting TRBD1. The germline gives CDR1 LNHDA, CDR2 SQIVND (reference sequence). The CDR3 consists of 14 residues. J lost 4 bases, V lost 6 bases, and 3 bases had no gene match.

The J gene is TRBJ2-4, the V gene TRBV13, with 14 bases aligning to TRBD2. J lost 3 bases, V lost 4 bases, and 11 bases had no gene match. The CDR3 consists of 19 residues. Germline assignment: CDR1 PRHDT and CDR2 FYEKMQ (reference sequence). CDR3: CASSSLGLAGDEGKNIQYF. In DNA, the CDR3 is TGTGCCAGCAGCTCTTTGGGACTAGCGGGGGACGAAGGCAAAAACATTCAGTACTTC.

The J gene is TRBJ1-2, the V gene TRBV6-5, with D possibly matching TRBD1 (5 bases). Germline V CDR1 and CDR2: MNHEY, SVGAGI. The CDR3 totals 16 residues. Trimming pared 0 bases from V and 4 bases from J, leaving 15 bases between. CDR3 in DNA: TGTGCCAGCAGTTACTCGATGTTGGCAGGGTCCTATGGCTACACCTTC. Its protein product is CASSYSMLAGSYGYTF.

The V call is TRBV5-5, the J call TRBJ2-1; 8 nucleotides line up with TRBD1. J gave up 5 bases and V 9 bases, and 10 bases lay outside the gene matches. Germline-derived CDR1 and CDR2 are SGHKS and YYEKEE (reference sequence). The CDR3 is 14 residues long. This CDR3 reads CATSRQGADNEQFF. CDR3 DNA: TGTGCCACCTCGCGGCAGGGGGCGGACAATGAGCAGTTCTTC. Based on the CDR3 plus reference TRBV5-5 and TRBJ2-1, the full variable domain is DAGVTQSPTHLIKTRGQQVTLRCSPISGHKSVSWYQQVLGQGPQFIFQYYEKEERGRGNFPDRFSARQFPNYSSELNVNALLLGDSALYLCATSRQGADNEQFFGPGTRLTVL.

This CDR3 is CASSFGLAGDTGELFF. The CDR3 DNA follows: TGTGCCAGCAGTTTCGGGCTAGCGGGGGACACCGGGGAGCTGTTTTTT. V usage is TRBV5-4 and J usage is TRBJ2-2; TRBD2 aligns across 10 bases. J was trimmed by 3 bases and V by 5 bases; bases with no gene match: 7. The CDR3 sequence is 16 residues long. Germline CDR1 reads SGHNT; CDR2 reads YYREEE (reference sequence). The whole variable domain, filled in from reference TRBV5-4 and TRBJ2-2, reads ETGVTQSPTHLIKTRGQQVTLRCSSQSGHNTVSWYQQALGQGPQFIFQYYREEENGRGNFPPRFSGLQFPNYSSELNVNALELDDSALYLCASSFGLAGDTGELFFGEGSRLTVL.

V and J are TRBV29-1 and TRBJ2-7; D may be TRBD1 or TRBD2 (6 bases each). The V gene's germline CDR1 is SQVTM and CDR2 ANQGSEA. The CDR3 is 13 residues long. Trimming removed 5 bases from V and 0 bases from J, with 11 bases in between. The CDR3 sequence: CSVLGGSSYEQYF. CDR3 nucleotides: TGCAGCGTTCTCGGGGGCAGCTCCTACGAGCAGTACTTC.

The chain links TRBV5-6 to TRBJ1-2; D is perhaps TRBD1 (5 bases). This CDR3 is 17 amino acids long. Per germline, CDR1 SGHDT and CDR2 YYEEEE. The ends were cut back, 2 bases at V and 0 bases at J, with 17 bases in the middle. The CDR3 region is CASSFKPGRLTNYGYTF. The CDR3 DNA reads as TGTGCCAGCAGCTTTAAACCAGGGAGATTAACTAACTATGGCTACACCTTC.